The 23 T cell receptor beta chains listed next were all sequenced from one sample in a study of molecular identifiers for immune sequencing clone quantification. TCRdb reprocessed the PCR reads via MiXCR and lists one record per CDR3 protein. The sample has 300,000 to 350,000 distinct CDR3 sequences; roughly 23% are singletons. Sequencing was done on a sample of naive CD8+ T cells from blood, with Jurkat cell RNA spiked in. Subset in this sample: FACS-sorted CD8+CD4-CCR7+CD45RA+ naive T cells. The receptors originated from a human donor in good health. Some libraries in this study had Jurkat cell RNA spiked in.

This clonotype has ten or more counts. The chain has TRBV4-3 and TRBJ1-1; D is uncertain. CDR1 is LGHNA, CDR2 YSLEER, per germline. This CDR3 region has 14 residues. With 0 bases removed from V and 11 bases from J, the gap between germline ends came to 16 bases. The DNA of the CDR3 is TGCGCCAGCAGCCAAGATGAGGGCCCTATGTGGGCTTTCTTT. This gives the protein CASSQDEGPMWAFF.

As regards this clonotype: Relative to the germline gene, one junction end is altered; a read error may explain this. The chain joins TRBV7-7 to TRBJ2-1, with D tentatively TRBD2 (5 bases). Germline CDR1 SSHAT, CDR2 FNYEAQ (reference sequence). The CDR3 runs to 16 residues. CDR3 protein: CASSLGPEEVYNGQFF. CDR3 DNA sequence: TGTGCCAGCAGCTTAGGCCCGGAGGAGGTATACAATGGGCAGTTCTTC.

V and J are TRBV2 and TRBJ1-2; possible D gene TRBD1, 6 bases. Germline V gene sequence: CDR1 SNHLY, CDR2 FYNNEI. Deletions cut 0 bases from V and 4 bases from J, with 15 bases between. This CDR3 contains 16 residues. CDR3: CASSEASTGQSYGYTF. The DNA for the CDR3 is TGTGCCAGCAGTGAAGCGAGCACTGGACAGAGCTATGGCTACACCTTC. Together with reference TRBV2 and TRBJ1-2, the CDR3 gives the full variable domain: EPEVTQTPSHQVTQMGQEVILRCVPISNHLYFYWYRQILGQKVEFLVSFYNNEISEKSEIFDDQFSVERPDGSNFTLKIRSTKLEDSAMYFCASSEASTGQSYGYTFGSGTRLTVV.

This clonotype was seen ten or more times. The chain links TRBV7-8 to TRBJ2-5; D is tentatively TRBD1 or TRBD2 (6 bases each). Deletions cut 1 base from V and 3 bases from J, with 12 bases between. CDR3 length: 15 residues. Germline V gene data show CDR1 as SGHVS and CDR2 as FQNEAQ. In DNA, the CDR3 is TGTGCCAGCAGCTTAGTCTCTAGGGGGGAAGAGACCCAGTACTTC. It translates to CASSLVSRGEETQYF.

This clonotype has a count of ten or more. The CDR3 is CASSLSRDVGYNSPLHF. The CDR3 bases are TGTGCCAGCAGCTTAAGCAGAGATGTCGGATATAATTCACCCCTCCACTTT. The chain links TRBV7-2 to TRBJ1-6, with D uncertain. Trimming removed 2 bases from V and 4 bases from J, with 15 bases in between. Germline loops: CDR1 SGHTA, CDR2 FQGNSA. The length of the CDR3 is 17 residues.

The rearrangement links TRBV5-1 to TRBJ1-1, with D possibly TRBD1 on 5 matching bases. Trimming took 4 bases from V and 3 from J, leaving 13 bases between them. The CDR3 sequence is 14 residues long. Germline V gene data show CDR1 as SGHRS and CDR2 as YFSETQ. The CDR3 here is CASSLGRGDTEAFF. The CDR3 DNA reads as TGCGCCAGCAGCCTGGGACGGGGTGACACTGAAGCTTTCTTT.

This clonotype was recorded a few times. A much larger clone sits a single nucleotide away, making a read error possible. The chain recombines TRBV5-1 with TRBJ2-7; 8 bases agree with TRBD2. CDR1 is SGHRS, CDR2 YFSETQ, per germline. The CDR3 totals 13 residues. Trimming took 7 bases from V and 2 from J; bases not matched to a gene: 5. The DNA for the CDR3 is TGCGCCAGCCGGGAGGGAAGCGCCTACGAGCAGTACTTC. It yields the protein CASREGSAYEQYF.

This clonotype was seen a handful of times. This chain connects TRBV19 to TRBJ2-3; TRBD1 matches at 9 bases. Germline lookup yields CDR1 LNHDA and CDR2 SQIVND (reference sequence). After removal of 1 base from V and 4 bases from J, the junction contained 12 bases not matched to a gene. The CDR3 is 18 residues long. CDR3 in amino acids: CASSIVVPGQGPPDTQYF. For the CDR3, the DNA is TGTGCCAGTAGTATAGTCGTCCCGGGACAGGGCCCACCAGATACGCAGTATTTT. The full variable domain, rest sourced from reference TRBV19 and TRBJ2-3, is DGGITQSPKYLFRKEGQNVTLSCEQNLNHDAMYWYRQDPGQGLRLIYYSQIVNDFQKGDIAEGYSVSREKKESFPLTVTSAQKNPTAFYLCASSIVVPGQGPPDTQYFGPGTRLTVL.

This clonotype was detected ten times or more. This sequence joins TRBV13 and TRBJ2-7; D not certain. The germline gives CDR1 PRHDT, CDR2 FYEKMQ (reference sequence). The CDR3 has 13 amino acids. The V and J ends lost 4 bases and 4 bases respectively, with 11 bases between them. The CDR3 is CASSSSDEYEQYF. The CDR3 nucleotides are TGTGCCAGCAGCTCCTCCGACGAGTACGAGCAGTACTTC.

This clonotype appeared a few times. The chain combines TRBV20-1 with TRBJ2-3, with D unclear. Germline assignment: CDR1 DFQATT and CDR2 SNEGSKA (reference sequence). CDR3 length: 15 amino acids. V lost 8 bases, J lost 8 bases, and 26 bases lay in between. This CDR3 reads CSSAGTTSSYGTQYF. The CDR3 region has the DNA TGCAGTTCTGCAGGCACTACATCGTCTTACGGTACGCAGTATTTT.

This clonotype was counted only a few times. The junction departs from the called germline gene at one end, perhaps through a read error. The chain employs TRBV7-9 and TRBJ1-1; perhaps TRBD1 as D (5 bases). Germline V gene lookup returns CDR1 SEHNR and CDR2 FQNEAQ (reference sequence). The CDR3 runs 12 residues. CDR3 bases: TGTGCCAGCAGCACCGGGGCGAATGAAGCTTCCTTT. It specifies CASSTGANEASF.

On this clonotype: A much larger clone lies a single base off, so this may be a read error. This rearrangement joins TRBV6-2 or TRBV6-3 to TRBJ2-1; D call uncertain. The CDR3 spans 12 residues. Trimming shortened V by 6 bases and J by 14 bases, and 17 bases separated the two germline ends. Germline CDR1 and CDR2: MNHEY and SVGEGT. CDR3: CASSLSGMHKFF. The DNA of the CDR3 is TGTGCCAGCAGCCTATCAGGAATGCATAAGTTCTTC.

Ten or more counts support this clonotype. J is TRBJ2-5 and V is TRBV6-2 or TRBV6-3; 10 bases align to TRBD2. The CDR3 contains 15 residues. The trim removed 2 bases at V and 5 bases at J, leaving 5 bases unmatched. Looked up from germline, CDR1 is MNHEY and CDR2 is SVGEGT. In nucleotides, the CDR3 is TGTGCCAGCAGTTACCCTAGCGGGAGTTTGGAGACCCAGTACTTC. Its protein is CASSYPSGSLETQYF.

The rearrangement uses TRBV6-2 or TRBV6-3 and TRBJ2-5; D possibly corresponds to TRBD2 (5 bases). The V gene lost 7 bases and the J gene lost 2 bases, with 14 bases spanning the gap. Per the germline V gene, CDR1 is MNHEY and CDR2 is SVGEGT. The CDR3 runs 14 residues. The CDR3 sequence is CASTPGFYQETQYF. The CDR3 DNA is TGTGCCAGCACCCCGGGATTTTATCAAGAGACCCAGTACTTC.

This clonotype was counted at least ten times. The chain carries TRBV2 and TRBJ1-1; 8 bases match TRBD1. Germline lookup yields CDR1 SNHLY and CDR2 FYNNEI. This CDR3 comprises 16 residues. Germline trimming cut 1 base from V and 10 bases from J; bases unmatched to any gene: 14. The CDR3 DNA sequence: TGTGCCAGCAGTGAAGGGACAGGGCAGTTTAAACTTGGAGCTTTCTTT. Residues: CASSEGTGQFKLGAFF. The whole variable domain, remainder taken from reference TRBV2 and TRBJ1-1, is EPEVTQTPSHQVTQMGQEVILRCVPISNHLYFYWYRQILGQKVEFLVSFYNNEISEKSEIFDDQFSVERPDGSNFTLKIRSTKLEDSAMYFCASSEGTGQFKLGAFFGQGTRLTVV.

A remark on this clonotype: A much larger clone sits a single nucleotide away, making a read error possible. The V and J genes are TRBV19 and TRBJ2-7; perhaps D is TRBD1 or TRBD2 (5 bases each). The germline gives CDR1 LNHDA, CDR2 SQIVND (reference sequence). This CDR3 is 14 amino acids long. The CDR3 DNA reads as TGTGCCAGTAGCGTCGGGACGTTAAGGGACGACCAGTACTTC. It specifies CASSVGTLRDDQYF.

This clonotype was recorded many times. This chain joins TRBV29-1 and TRBJ2-7; 8 bases match TRBD1. This CDR3 is built from 11 residues. V lost 6 bases and J lost 4; bases outside the gene matches: 2. From germline, CDR1 is SQVTM and CDR2 ANQGSEA. In nucleotides, the CDR3 is TGCAGCGTCGACAGGGGTTACGAGCAGTACTTC. This translates into CSVDRGYEQYF.

The chain has TRBV30 and TRBJ2-2; tentatively, D is TRBD2 (6 bases). Trimming took off 4 bases at V and 3 bases at J, with 12 bases between the two ends. Germline V gene lookup returns CDR1 GTSNPN and CDR2 SVGIG (reference sequence). This CDR3 comprises 14 residues. CDR3 protein: CAWNGRLDTGELFF. In DNA, the CDR3 is TGTGCCTGGAATGGCCGACTAGACACCGGGGAGCTGTTTTTT. The complete variable domain, with remaining parts taken from reference TRBV30 and TRBJ2-2, reads SQTIHQWPATLVQPVGSPLSLECTVEGTSNPNLYWYRQAAGRGLQLLFYSVGIGQISSEVPQNLSASRPQDRQFILSSKKLLLSDSGFYLCAWNGRLDTGELFFGEGSRLTVL.

The sample holds many counts of this clonotype. The rearrangement links TRBV4-1 to TRBJ2-7, with no clear D. V lost 3 bases to trimming and J lost 5 bases, with 17 bases between them. The CDR3 has 15 amino acids. Germline CDR1 is MGHRA and CDR2 is YSYEKL. The chain's CDR3 is CASSHPLGPTDEQYF. DNA of the CDR3: TGCGCCAGCAGCCATCCCCTCGGGCCCACCGACGAGCAGTACTTC.

In this sample, this clonotype turned up a few times. V is TRBV5-6 and J is TRBJ2-7; a possible D gene is TRBD2 (6 bases). The CDR3 runs 16 residues. Between the trimmed V and J ends, which lost 0 bases and 0 bases, there was a span of 13 bases. Per the germline V gene, CDR1 is SGHDT and CDR2 is YYEEEE. In DNA, the CDR3 is TGTGCCAGCAGCTTGGCTAGCGCTCCCAGCTCCTACGAGCAGTACTTC. Protein sequence: CASSLASAPSSYEQYF.

This clonotype has ten or more counts. CDR3 in DNA: TGCGCCAGCAGCTTGGAGGGGTCGGATTACGAGCAGTACTTC. It is translated as CASSLEGSDYEQYF. The chain couples TRBV5-1 to TRBJ2-7, with a possible D match to TRBD1 (5 bases). The CDR3 has 14 amino acids. Germline V lookup: CDR1 SGHRS, CDR2 YFSETQ. V lost 0 bases and J 4 bases, leaving 11 bases between the germline ends. Variable domain in full (rest from reference TRBV5-1 and TRBJ2-7): KAGVTQTPRYLIKTRGQQVTLSCSPISGHRSVSWYQQTPGQGLQFLFEYFSETQRNKGNFPGRFSGRQFSNSRSEMNVSTLELGDSALYLCASSLEGSDYEQYFGPGTRLTVT.

With regard to this clonotype: Given a much more abundant clone one base away, this may be a read error. The V call is TRBV19, the J call TRBJ1-5; TRBD1 agrees at 9 bases. Germline V gives CDR1 LNHDA, CDR2 SQIVND (reference sequence). This CDR3 is built from 15 residues. V was clipped by 8 bases and J by 5 bases; unmatched bases: 10. CDR3 amino acids: CASGPDRGQYQPQHF. CDR3 DNA sequence: TGTGCCAGTGGTCCGGACAGGGGACAATATCAGCCCCAGCATTTT.

Comments on this clonotype: A far larger clone is only one base removed, so a read error is likely. The chain is built from TRBV4-1 and TRBJ2-3; D not resolved. This CDR3 is built from 12 residues. Germline V gene lookup returns CDR1 MGHRA and CDR2 YSYEKL. The chain's CDR3 is CVSSQGADTQYF. The CDR3 DNA reads as TGCGTCAGCAGCCAAGGTGCAGATACGCAGTATTTT.